This T cell receptor beta chain was profiled in a study of metastatic and nonmetastatic thyroid tumors. Each patient came to thyroid surgery without any prior treatment (of any kind). Study-wide results and caveats: Patients with malignant thyroid tumors reportedly had significantly higher TCR beta diversity than those with benign nodules, in blood and tumor.

This CDR3 has 18 amino acids. Germline CDR1 reads MNHEY; CDR2 reads SVGEGT. V was shortened by 5 bases and J by 0 bases, with 22 bases between the two germline ends. TCRdb reprocessed the PCR reads via MiXCR. The data contain some 31,000 clones, roughly 19% of them singletons. This clone was seen many times. The antigen remains unidentified. Sequencing used blood. This chain uses TRBV6-2 or TRBV6-3 with TRBJ1-1; D is unclear. This receptor was obtained from a female donor with papillary thyroid cancer or a benign thyroid nodule (not recorded which). Some clones in this sample may be carry-over from other donors' samples. The CDR3, as DNA: TGTGCCAGCAGTCGGGTTTTCGGCCGGAACGATATGAACACTGAAGCTTTCTTT. Its translation is CASSRVFGRNDMNTEAFF.